Shown below are 21 T cell receptor beta chains from a single sample sequenced in a study of PD-1 blockade in classical Hodgkin lymphoma. Produced via immunoSEQ multiplex PCR; TCRdb's table is partial and in-frame only. The table includes 35,000 to 40,000 clones, around nine tenths detected once. Patients all relapsed after autologous stem cell transplantation, and there was variation in brentuximab vedotin exposure. This specimen was peripheral blood mononuclear cells (PBMCs), taken before the second cycle of nivolumab. The receptors come from a human donor with classical Hodgkin lymphoma.

The gene calls are TRBV11-3 and TRBJ2-1; 13 nucleotides align to TRBD2. V was pared by 2 bases and J by 6 bases, with 7 bases of the junction left unmatched. CDR3 size: 17 residues. The germline gives CDR1 SGHNT, CDR2 YENEEA. CDR3 region: CASSLSPGLAGTNEQFF. The CDR3 nucleotides are TGTGCCAGCAGCTTATCCCCGGGACTAGCGGGGACCAATGAGCAGTTCTTC.

The chain is built from TRBV6-5 and TRBJ2-1; TRBD2 matches 11 bases. V shed 4 bases, J shed 2 bases, and the junction held 4 bases outside the gene matches. This CDR3 is built from 16 residues. Germline lookup yields CDR1 MNHEY and CDR2 SVGAGI. As DNA, the CDR3 is TGTGCCAGCAGTTCCCGACTAGCGGGAACCTACAATGAGCAGTTCTTC. Translation: CASSSRLAGTYNEQFF.

The V call is TRBV5-1, the J call TRBJ1-2, with D possibly TRBD1 on 5 matching bases. CDR3 length: 15 residues. Trimming removed 4 bases at V and 7 bases at J, with 20 bases between. The germline CDR1 and CDR2 sequences are SGHRS and YFSETQ. This chain's CDR3 is CASSNGGQQGGGYTF. The CDR3 nucleotides read TGCGCCAGCAGCAATGGAGGTCAGCAGGGCGGTGGCTACACCTTC.

This rearrangement joins TRBV2 to TRBJ1-6; D is undetermined. V lost 3 bases and J 8 bases, leaving 11 bases between the germline ends. This CDR3 has 14 amino acids. Germline V gene data show CDR1 as SNHLY and CDR2 as FYNNEI. The CDR3, as DNA: TGTGCCAGCAGTGAGAGATCGAGAGATTCACCCCTCCACTTT. The encoded protein is CASSERSRDSPLHF.

The V and J genes are TRBV4-2 and TRBJ2-7; 9 bases are shared with TRBD2. V dropped 1 base and J dropped 7; count of bases not matched to a gene: 5. Germline-derived CDR1 and CDR2 are LGHNA and YNFKEQ. This CDR3 is 14 amino acids long. The CDR3 coding sequence is TGTGCCAGCAGCCAAGGTCTCCTAGCGGGAGAGCAGTACTTC. It translates to CASSQGLLAGEQYF.

In its sample, this clone was seen once. The chain joins TRBV29-1 to TRBJ1-3; D is uncertain. Trimming removed 4 bases at V and 2 bases at J, with 9 bases between. Germline values: CDR1 SQVTM, CDR2 ANQGSEA. CDR3 length: 13 amino acids. Here the CDR3 reads CSVVRDTGNTIYF. Here the CDR3 DNA reads TGCAGCGTTGTAAGGGATACTGGAAACACCATATATTTT. The entire variable domain, with the rest obtained from reference TRBV29-1 and TRBJ1-3, is as follows: SAVISQKPSRDICQRGTSLTIQCQVDSQVTMMFWYRQQPGQSLTLIATANQGSEATYESGFVIDKFPISRPNLTFSTLTVSNMSPEDSSIYLCSVVRDTGNTIYFGEGSWLTVV.

This rearrangement joins TRBV5-1 to TRBJ1-1, with TRBD1 identical over 11 bases. CDR3 length equals 15 residues. V trimming: 4 bases; J trimming: 4 bases; junction bases outside the gene matches: 6. Germline CDR1 reads SGHRS; CDR2 reads YFSETQ. The CDR3 DNA reads as TGCGCCAGCAGCCCCGGGACAGGGGGGTCCACTGAAGCTTTCTTT. It yields the protein CASSPGTGGSTEAFF. The complete variable domain, with remaining parts taken from reference TRBV5-1 and TRBJ1-1, reads KAGVTQTPRYLIKTRGQQVTLSCSPISGHRSVSWYQQTPGQGLQFLFEYFSETQRNKGNFPGRFSGRQFSNSRSEMNVSTLELGDSALYLCASSPGTGGSTEAFFGQGTRLTVV.

The J gene is TRBJ2-7, the V gene TRBV7-3; 8 positions agree with TRBD2. Germline V gene lookup returns CDR1 SGHTA and CDR2 FQGTGA. The CDR3 totals 15 residues. The trim removed 2 bases at V and 1 base at J, leaving 4 bases unmatched. The CDR3 spells CASSLERGTSYEQYF. The CDR3 nucleotides read TGTGCCAGCAGCTTAGAGCGGGGGACGTCCTACGAGCAGTACTTC.

V and J are TRBV13 and TRBJ1-3, with D tentatively TRBD1 (5 bases). The V gene's germline CDR1 is PRHDT and CDR2 FYEKMQ (reference sequence). Trimming took off 1 base at V and 4 bases at J, with 11 bases between the two ends. The CDR3 covers 15 residues. The CDR3 DNA reads as TGTGCCAGCAGCTTAGACAGGAATCTGGGAAACACCATATATTTT. This gives the protein CASSLDRNLGNTIYF.

This rearrangement joins TRBV29-1 to TRBJ1-1; D not resolved. Between the trimmed V and J ends, which lost 4 bases and 4 bases, there was a span of 7 bases. The germline CDR1 and CDR2 sequences are SQVTM and ANQGSEA. This CDR3 is built from 11 residues. The CDR3 loop is CSVVWSTEAFF. The CDR3 DNA is TGCAGCGTTGTATGGAGCACTGAAGCTTTCTTT.

The chain couples TRBV7-3 to TRBJ2-1, with TRBD2 as a possible D gene (5 bases). CDR1 is SGHTA, CDR2 FQGTGA, per germline. The V end was cut by 5 bases, the J end by 4 bases, with 15 bases between. This CDR3 contains 15 residues. The DNA of the CDR3 is TGTGCCAGCAGCCCCTGGACTTCTGGTTACAATGAGCAGTTCTTC. Translated: CASSPWTSGYNEQFF.

V usage is TRBV28 and J usage is TRBJ1-5; TRBD1 is a possible D gene (6 bases). V dropped 7 bases and J dropped 3 bases, with 22 bases sitting between them. The CDR3 spans 17 residues. CDR1 MDHEN and CDR2 SYDVKM come from the germline V gene. DNA for the CDR3: TGTGCCAGCAATTCCAACATCTGGGGGGCGGCCAATCAGCCCCAGCATTTT. It codes for CASNSNIWGAANQPQHF.

The chain joins TRBV7-2 to TRBJ2-3; 7 bases map to TRBD2. Germline V gene data show CDR1 as SGHTA and CDR2 as FQGNSA. V lost 2 bases to trimming and J lost 5 bases; unmatched junction nucleotides: 7. The CDR3 loop spans 15 amino acids. The CDR3 nucleotides read TGTGCCAGCAGCTTAAGGTCAGGGAGGGGAGATACGCAGTATTTT. It encodes CASSLRSGRGDTQYF.

The chain uses TRBV27 and TRBJ2-3; maybe TRBD2 (6 bases). V lost 6 bases and J 2 bases, leaving 12 bases between the germline ends. Germline V CDR1 and CDR2: MNHEY, SMNVEV (reference sequence). This CDR3 is 14 amino acids long. The CDR3 DNA is TGTGCCAGCAGCGCTAGCGAGTACACAGATACGCAGTATTTT. Protein sequence: CASSASEYTDTQYF.

This chain uses TRBV10-3 with TRBJ2-1; the match to TRBD2 covers 7 bases. Per germline, CDR1 ENHRY and CDR2 SYGVKD. The CDR3 consists of 15 residues. V lost 7 bases and J lost 6; bases outside the gene matches: 12. Here the CDR3 reads CAINDGTTPPNEQFF. The CDR3 nucleotides read TGTGCCATCAATGACGGGACTACACCTCCCAATGAGCAGTTCTTC.

The gene calls are TRBV9 and TRBJ2-7; D call uncertain. The germline V gene encodes CDR1 SGDLS and CDR2 YYNGEE. The CDR3 length is 15 residues. V was pared by 4 bases and J by 0 bases, with 14 bases between. The CDR3 is CASSPRAGFSYEQYF. The DNA for the CDR3 is TGTGCCAGCAGCCCCCGGGCAGGCTTCTCCTACGAGCAGTACTTC. The whole variable domain, filled in from reference TRBV9 and TRBJ2-7, reads DSGVTQTPKHLITATGQRVTLRCSPRSGDLSVYWYQQSLDQGLQFLIQYYNGEERAKGNILERFSAQQFPDLHSELNLSSLELGDSALYFCASSPRAGFSYEQYFGPGTRLTVT.

The chain recombines TRBV29-1 with TRBJ2-1; D might be TRBD2 (5 bases). This CDR3 region has 14 residues. Looked up from germline, CDR1 is SQVTM and CDR2 is ANQGSEA. This CDR3 reads CSGRRLGGYDEQFF. For the CDR3, the DNA is TGCAGTGGACGTAGGTTGGGCGGGTATGATGAGCAGTTCTTC.

This chain connects TRBV30 to TRBJ1-5, with D maybe TRBD1 (5 bases). The length of the CDR3 is 14 residues. Trimming stripped 3 bases from V and 4 bases from J, with 13 bases between. Germline V gives CDR1 GTSNPN, CDR2 SVGIG (reference sequence). CDR3 bases: TGTGCCTGGAGGACCTCTGCAGGGAATCAGCCCCAGCATTTT. Its translation is CAWRTSAGNQPQHF.

The rearrangement links TRBV7-8 to TRBJ1-4; D is unresolved. Germline-derived CDR1 and CDR2 are SGHVS and FQNEAQ. The V end lost 2 bases, the J end lost 6 bases, and 7 bases lay between the germline ends. This CDR3 has 13 amino acids. The CDR3 loop is CASSLRTYEKLFF. In nucleotides, the CDR3 is TGTGCCAGCAGCTTACGGACGTATGAAAAACTGTTTTTT.

The V gene is TRBV10-2, the J gene TRBJ2-7; perhaps TRBD1 as D (6 bases). V was pared by 5 bases and J by 2 bases, with 10 bases between. The CDR3 has 13 amino acids. The germline V gene encodes CDR1 WSHSY and CDR2 SAAADI. The chain's CDR3 is CASSHREAYEQYF. CDR3 sequence (DNA): TGCGCCAGCAGTCACAGGGAAGCCTACGAGCAGTACTTC.

The J gene is TRBJ2-7, the V gene TRBV7-2, with 12 nucleotides matching TRBD2. In germline, CDR1 is SGHTA, CDR2 FQGNSA. CDR3 length: 17 residues. Losses at the gene ends were 1 base for V and 4 bases for J; bases not matched to a gene: 8. CDR3 sequence (DNA): TGTGCCAGCAGCTTAGTTTCTAGCGGGAGGGCCGGTTACGAGCAGTACTTC. Residues: CASSLVSSGRAGYEQYF.